A selection of T cell receptor beta chains follows, all from one sample in a study of T cell changes during pregnancy in multiple sclerosis. The repertoire was sequenced with immunoSEQ multiplex PCR; TCRdb's copy has only in-frame clones and lacks some. The sample records about 79,000 clones, over 85% being singletons. This specimen was peripheral blood, taken in the second trimester of pregnancy. Receptor source: a female donor in good health, enrolled as a control in a pregnancy study. Each CDR3 is given with its conserved first and last residue. A D gene is named only where the DNA matches it firmly. Clone size is not always given. Where it is, it says once, few, many or a class for expanded clones.

-	TRBV21-1	-	TRBJ1-2	CASSKRRVLGYTF	TGTGCCAGCAGCAAACGCAGGGTCCTTGGCTACACCTTC
TRBD2	TRBV7-3	-	TRBJ2-7	CASSRGLAGGPGYTYEQYF	TGTGCCAGCAGCAGAGGACTAGCGGGGGGGCCTGGCTATACCTACGAGCAGTACTTC
-	TRBV5-6	-	TRBJ1-1	CASSFEPNTEAFF	TGTGCCAGCAGCTTTGAGCCGAACACTGAAGCTTTCTTT
-	TRBV6-4	-	TRBJ1-2	CASSDSSYGYTF	TGTGCCAGCAGTGACTCCAGCTATGGCTACACCTTC
-	TRBV4-1	-	TRBJ1-1	CASSQPRENTEAFF	TGCGCCAGCAGCCAACCGAGGGAAAACACTGAAGCTTTCTTT
-	TRBV12-5	-	TRBJ1-2	CASGSGAGGYTF	TGTGCTAGTGGTTCCGGAGCCGGCGGCTACACCTTC
TRBD1	TRBV7-9	once	TRBJ2-7	CASSIRQGAYEQYF	TGTGCCAGCAGCATAAGACAGGGGGCCTACGAGCAGTACTTC
TRBD2	TRBV2	-	TRBJ2-7	CASSSGLALTISYEQYF	TGTGCCAGCAGTTCCGGACTAGCCTTAACTATCTCCTACGAGCAGTACTTC
-	TRBV9	-	TRBJ2-7	CASSATPGTIPYEQYF	TGTGCCAGCAGCGCGACCCCCGGGACAATCCCCTACGAGCAGTACTTC
-	TRBV6-5	once	TRBJ1-5	CASSALLGNQPQHF	TGTGCCAGCAGTGCCCTGTTAGGCAATCAGCCCCAGCATTTT
-	TRBV18	-	TRBJ2-7	CASSPWGEDEQYF	TGTGCCAGCTCACCATGGGGGGAGGACGAGCAGTACTTC
TRBD1	TRBV30	few	TRBJ1-1	CACGQGGAEAFF	TGTGCCTGTGGACAGGGGGGAGCTGAAGCTTTCTTT
-	TRBV6-5	-	TRBJ1-5	CASRRATGKKPQHF	TGTGCCAGCAGACGTGCTACAGGGAAGAAGCCCCAGCATTTT
-	TRBV30	-	TRBJ1-2	CAWSPTGFLVINGYTF	TGTGCCTGGAGTCCAACAGGGTTTTTAGTGATCAATGGCTACACCTTC
-	TRBV7-6	-	TRBJ2-7	CASSLDQGLYEQYF	TGTGCCAGCAGCTTAGATCAGGGGCTCTACGAGCAGTACTTC
TRBD2	TRBV5-6	-	TRBJ2-2	CASSSLAENTGELFF	TGTGCCAGCAGCTCACTAGCGGAGAACACCGGGGAGCTGTTTTTT
TRBD1	TRBV19	once	TRBJ1-3	CASSADRVSGNTIYF	TGTGCCAGTAGTGCAGACAGGGTCTCTGGAAACACCATATATTTT
TRBD1	TRBV19	once	TRBJ1-6	CASRTGGLSYNSPLHF	TGTGCCAGTCGGACAGGGGGATTGTCCTATAATTCACCCCTCCACTTT
-	TRBV4-3	-	TRBJ1-6	CASSQDRGGPYNSPLHF	TGCGCCAGCAGCCAAGATCGGGGAGGGCCCTATAATTCACCCCTCCACTTT
-	TRBV7-9	few	TRBJ1-2	CASSLGMEGNYGYTF	TGTGCCAGCAGCTTAGGGATGGAGGGTAACTATGGCTACACCTTC
TRBD1	TRBV29-1	-	TRBJ2-2	CSVGTGVMGAGELFF	TGCAGCGTTGGGACAGGGGTTATGGGGGCCGGGGAGCTGTTTTTT
-	TRBV5-1	-	TRBJ1-5	CASSLGGSRPQHF	TGCGCCAGCAGCTTAGGCGGGTCACGGCCCCAGCATTTT
-	TRBV5-6	-	TRBJ2-3	CASNQGSDTQYF	TGTGCCAGCAACCAGGGTTCAGATACGCAGTATTTT
TRBD1	TRBV25-1	once	TRBJ2-5	CASSKGQIPQTQYF	TGTGCCAGCTCGAAGGGACAGATCCCCCAGACCCAGTACTTC
-	TRBV2	-	TRBJ1-6	CASRQGNSPLHF	TGTGCCAGCAGGCAGGGGAATTCACCCCTCCACTTT
-	TRBV6-1	-	TRBJ1-1	CASREQGNTEAFF	TGTGCCAGCAGGGAACAGGGTAACACTGAAGCTTTCTTT
-	TRBV5-4	-	TRBJ2-5	CASSYPSKETQYF	TGTGCCAGCAGCTATCCCAGTAAAGAGACCCAGTACTTC
-	TRBV2	-	TRBJ1-4	CASSGGLGGEKLFF	TGTGCCAGCAGTGGGGGCCTGGGAGGAGAAAAACTGTTTTTT
-	TRBV6-5	-	TRBJ1-4	CASSYAQGNEEKLFF	TGTGCCAGCAGTTACGCACAGGGCAATGAAGAAAAACTGTTTTTT
-	TRBV11-2	-	TRBJ2-1	CASSLRSGGSYNEQFF	TGTGCCAGCAGCTTGCGTAGTGGCGGGTCCTACAATGAGCAGTTCTTC
-	TRBV5-1	once	TRBJ1-1	CASSHGQRQEAFF	TGCGCCAGCAGCCACGGACAGCGGCAGGAGGCTTTCTTT
-	TRBV9	-	TRBJ1-2	CASSVSMGQNYGYTF	TGTGCCAGCAGCGTCAGTATGGGCCAAAACTATGGCTACACCTTC
-	TRBV19	-	TRBJ1-5	CASSILRGIGDYSNQPQHF	TGTGCCAGTAGTATCCTCCGGGGGATCGGGGACTATAGCAATCAGCCCCAGCATTTT
-	TRBV10-3	once	TRBJ2-7	CAISESGGSSYEQYF	TGTGCCATCAGTGAGTCTGGCGGGTCGAGCTACGAGCAGTACTTC
TRBD2	TRBV7-2	-	TRBJ2-1	CASSLMITSDEQFF	TGTGCCAGCAGCTTAATGATTACTAGCGATGAGCAGTTCTTC
-	TRBV4-3	-	TRBJ1-3	CASSQETPGHLGNTIYF	TGCGCCAGCAGCCAAGAAACCCCGGGACACCTAGGAAACACCATATATTTT
TRBD1	TRBV19	-	TRBJ2-5	CASSVDREETQYF	TGTGCCAGTAGTGTGGACAGGGAAGAGACCCAGTACTTC
-	TRBV7-9	-	TRBJ2-1	CASSLVESSYNEQFF	TGTGCCAGCAGCTTAGTTGAGAGCTCCTACAATGAGCAGTTCTTC
-	TRBV29-1	-	TRBJ2-7	CSVELDSSTYEQYF	TGCAGCGTTGAATTGGACAGCAGTACCTACGAGCAGTACTTC
-	TRBV7-9	-	TRBJ2-7	CASTSGRGENEQYF	TGTGCCAGCACCTCCGGTAGGGGCGAGAACGAGCAGTACTTC
TRBD2	TRBV4-3	-	TRBJ2-7	CASSQDLAGGNYEQYF	TGCGCCAGCAGCCAAGATCTCGCGGGGGGTAACTACGAGCAGTACTTC
TRBD2	TRBV19	-	TRBJ2-7	CASSRSGGSQYEQYF	TGTGCCAGTAGTAGGTCGGGGGGAAGTCAGTACGAGCAGTACTTC
-	TRBV27	-	TRBJ1-4	CASSLSARGSEKLFF	TGTGCCAGCAGTTTATCGGCACGGGGGAGTGAAAAACTGTTTTTT
-	TRBV19	-	TRBJ2-7	CASSILPGRLGEQYF	TGTGCCAGTAGTATTCTTCCAGGGCGATTAGGCGAGCAGTACTTC
-	TRBV30	-	TRBJ1-1	CAWMRNPNTEAFF	TGTGCCTGGATGAGGAATCCGAACACTGAAGCTTTCTTT
-	TRBV25-1	-	TRBJ2-2	CASRVPGTLNTGELFF	TGTGCCAGCAGGGTCCCCGGGACTCTGAACACCGGGGAGCTGTTTTTT
TRBD1	TRBV7-8	-	TRBJ2-7	CASSFPGQGYEQYF	TGTGCCAGCAGCTTTCCGGGACAGGGTTACGAGCAGTACTTC
-	TRBV29-1	-	TRBJ1-1	CSVSQARTEAFF	TGCAGCGTGTCTCAGGCGCGAACTGAAGCTTTCTTT
-	TRBV10-3	-	TRBJ1-4	CAISEGRGLEGGKLFF	TGTGCCATCAGTGAAGGGCGGGGGTTGGAAGGTGGAAAACTGTTTTTT
TRBD2	TRBV15	-	TRBJ2-5	CATSTLGLAGDPYQETQYF	TGTGCCACCAGCACCCTGGGCCTAGCGGGGGACCCGTACCAAGAGACCCAGTACTTC
TRBD1	TRBV4-3	-	TRBJ2-7	CASSQEPQGVSEQYF	TGCGCCAGCAGCCAAGAGCCACAGGGGGTGAGCGAGCAGTACTTC
-	TRBV11-3	-	TRBJ2-7	CASSLYSTYEQYF	TGTGCCAGCAGCTTGTACAGTACCTACGAGCAGTACTTC